Listed here are 14 T cell receptor beta chains from one sample, sequenced in a study of blood T cell repertoires in COVID-19. This table comes from immunoSEQ multiplex PCR, and its TCRdb copy is limited to in-frame clones, with some not included. The sample yields some 220,000 clones, about 85% seen once. Sequenced material: peripheral blood. These TCRs come from a woman between 55 and 75 years old with active or convalescent COVID-19.

The chain carries TRBV19 and TRBJ2-3, with TRBD2 matching over 7 bases. The CDR3 length is 15 residues. Germline CDR1 is LNHDA and CDR2 is SQIVND (reference sequence). The V gene end was trimmed by 3 bases and the J gene end by 0 bases; junction bases not matched to a gene: 3. The CDR3 is CASSMPSGSTDTQYF. CDR3 nucleotides: TGTGCCAGTAGTATGCCTAGCGGAAGCACAGATACGCAGTATTTT.

This chain joins TRBV9 and TRBJ2-1; 9 bases match TRBD2. The length of the CDR3 is 14 residues. The trim removed 2 bases at V and 9 bases at J, leaving 6 bases unmatched. The V gene's germline CDR1 is SGDLS and CDR2 YYNGEE. CDR3 sequence (DNA): TGTGCCAGCAGCGTTGTAGCGGGAGAGGGTGAGCAGTTCTTC. It yields the protein CASSVVAGEGEQFF.

The chain is built from TRBV2 and TRBJ2-1, with D possibly matching TRBD1 (5 bases). V was cut by 3 bases and J by 8 bases, with 11 bases left in between. The V gene's germline CDR1 is SNHLY and CDR2 FYNNEI. The CDR3 is 13 residues long. CDR3 nucleotide sequence: TGTGCCAGCAGTGAGCTCAGGGCCGATGAGCAGTTCTTC. Residues: CASSELRADEQFF.

This chain links TRBV24-1 with TRBJ2-5; 7 nucleotides match TRBD2. Germline assignment: CDR1 KGHDR and CDR2 SFDVKD. The CDR3 runs 14 residues. The junction had 9 bases not matched to a gene; V was cut back by 5 bases and J by 7 bases. CDR3 nucleotide sequence: TGTGCCACCAGTGCGGAAGTAGCGGGCGGGACCCAGTACTTC. This gives the protein CATSAEVAGGTQYF.

The genes are TRBV5-1 and TRBJ1-3; 8 nucleotides line up with TRBD1. This CDR3 has 15 amino acids. Germline V CDR1 and CDR2: SGHRS, YFSETQ. V lost 4 bases to trimming and J lost 1 base; unmatched junction nucleotides: 4. CDR3 nucleotides: TGCGCCAGCAGCCCCCAGGGGGCTTCTGGAAACACCATATATTTT. Its protein product is CASSPQGASGNTIYF. The full variable domain, completed using reference TRBV5-1 and TRBJ1-3, is KAGVTQTPRYLIKTRGQQVTLSCSPISGHRSVSWYQQTPGQGLQFLFEYFSETQRNKGNFPGRFSGRQFSNSRSEMNVSTLELGDSALYLCASSPQGASGNTIYFGEGSWLTVV.

The chain has TRBV28 and TRBJ1-5; the match to TRBD1 covers 7 bases. V shed 4 bases and J 3 bases; nucleotides not matched to a gene: 6. Germline CDR1 and CDR2: MDHEN and SYDVKM. CDR3 length: 15 residues. CDR3 DNA sequence: TGTGCCAGCAGTTCGGGACAGAACATCAATCAGCCCCAGCATTTT. Residues: CASSSGQNINQPQHF.

The chain uses TRBV4-2 and TRBJ1-5; the D is unclear. Germline lookup yields CDR1 LGHNA and CDR2 YNFKEQ. This CDR3 contains 15 residues. V lost 4 bases to trimming and J lost 3 bases, with 13 bases between them. CDR3 nucleotide sequence: TGTGCCAGCAGCCCGACGGGTGAGAACAATCAGCCCCAGCATTTT. It yields the protein CASSPTGENNQPQHF.

CDR3 amino acids: CASNKYRNTGELFF. CDR3 DNA: TGTGCCAGTAATAAATATCGGAACACCGGGGAGCTGTTTTTT. The V gene is TRBV19, the J gene TRBJ2-2; no definite D call. This CDR3 region has 14 residues. Trimming took 7 bases from V and 1 from J, leaving 10 bases between them. Germline-derived CDR1 and CDR2 are LNHDA and SQIVND (reference sequence).

This chain's CDR3 is CASSPGGGYEQYF. For the CDR3, the DNA is TGTGCCAGCAGCCCAGGGGGTGGCTACGAGCAGTACTTC. V gene TRBV7-3 combines with J gene TRBJ2-7; 7 bases map to TRBD1. The CDR3 covers 13 residues. The V and J ends lost 5 bases and 3 bases, in that order; junction bases with no gene match: 4. The germline gives CDR1 SGHTA, CDR2 FQGTGA.

J is TRBJ1-1 and V is TRBV3-1 (or the pseudogene TRBV3-2); D call uncertain. The V and J ends lost 4 bases and 10 bases respectively, with 13 bases between them. The V gene's germline CDR1 is LGHDT and CDR2 YNNKEL (reference sequence). The length of the CDR3 is 12 residues. Written as DNA, the CDR3 is TGTGCCAGCAGCCCCGGAGAGAGCGGAGCTTTCTTT. As protein: CASSPGESGAFF.

The chain combines TRBV2 with TRBJ2-2, with a tentative D call TRBD2 (5 bases). This CDR3 is 14 amino acids long. CDR1 SNHLY and CDR2 FYNNEI come from the germline V gene. The V end was cut by 6 bases, the J end by 5 bases, with 13 bases between. The CDR3 is CASRSVGETGELFF. CDR3 sequence (DNA): TGTGCCAGCAGATCAGTGGGAGAGACCGGGGAGCTGTTTTTT.

The chain recombines TRBV4-1 with TRBJ1-1, with 7 bases aligning to TRBD1. The germline CDR1 and CDR2 sequences are MGHRA and YSYEKL. This CDR3 is 17 amino acids long. V lost 0 bases and J lost 0; bases outside the gene matches: 7. CDR3 nucleotide sequence: TGCGCCAGCAGCCAAGATGCCAGGGGGATGATGAACACTGAAGCTTTCTTT. This codes for CASSQDARGMMNTEAFF.

Only one count was recorded for this clone. This sequence joins TRBV19 and TRBJ2-3, with TRBD2 as a possible D gene (7 bases). V lost 4 bases and J lost 1, with 21 bases in between. The CDR3 has 18 amino acids. Germline-derived CDR1 and CDR2 are LNHDA and SQIVND (reference sequence). In DNA form, the CDR3 reads TGTGCCAGTAGTAAGGCGGGGGCGATTTCGTACGGCACAGATACGCAGTATTTT. Its protein is CASSKAGAISYGTDTQYF.

CDR3 loop: CASSLWDSRGNEQFF. CDR3 DNA sequence: TGTGCCAGCAGCCTGTGGGACTCTCGGGGAAATGAGCAGTTCTTC. This rearrangement joins TRBV16 to TRBJ2-1, with D possibly TRBD2 on 6 matching bases. The CDR3 has 15 amino acids. The germline V gene encodes CDR1 KGHSY and CDR2 FQNENV. The V and J ends lost 4 bases and 7 bases respectively, with 17 bases between them.